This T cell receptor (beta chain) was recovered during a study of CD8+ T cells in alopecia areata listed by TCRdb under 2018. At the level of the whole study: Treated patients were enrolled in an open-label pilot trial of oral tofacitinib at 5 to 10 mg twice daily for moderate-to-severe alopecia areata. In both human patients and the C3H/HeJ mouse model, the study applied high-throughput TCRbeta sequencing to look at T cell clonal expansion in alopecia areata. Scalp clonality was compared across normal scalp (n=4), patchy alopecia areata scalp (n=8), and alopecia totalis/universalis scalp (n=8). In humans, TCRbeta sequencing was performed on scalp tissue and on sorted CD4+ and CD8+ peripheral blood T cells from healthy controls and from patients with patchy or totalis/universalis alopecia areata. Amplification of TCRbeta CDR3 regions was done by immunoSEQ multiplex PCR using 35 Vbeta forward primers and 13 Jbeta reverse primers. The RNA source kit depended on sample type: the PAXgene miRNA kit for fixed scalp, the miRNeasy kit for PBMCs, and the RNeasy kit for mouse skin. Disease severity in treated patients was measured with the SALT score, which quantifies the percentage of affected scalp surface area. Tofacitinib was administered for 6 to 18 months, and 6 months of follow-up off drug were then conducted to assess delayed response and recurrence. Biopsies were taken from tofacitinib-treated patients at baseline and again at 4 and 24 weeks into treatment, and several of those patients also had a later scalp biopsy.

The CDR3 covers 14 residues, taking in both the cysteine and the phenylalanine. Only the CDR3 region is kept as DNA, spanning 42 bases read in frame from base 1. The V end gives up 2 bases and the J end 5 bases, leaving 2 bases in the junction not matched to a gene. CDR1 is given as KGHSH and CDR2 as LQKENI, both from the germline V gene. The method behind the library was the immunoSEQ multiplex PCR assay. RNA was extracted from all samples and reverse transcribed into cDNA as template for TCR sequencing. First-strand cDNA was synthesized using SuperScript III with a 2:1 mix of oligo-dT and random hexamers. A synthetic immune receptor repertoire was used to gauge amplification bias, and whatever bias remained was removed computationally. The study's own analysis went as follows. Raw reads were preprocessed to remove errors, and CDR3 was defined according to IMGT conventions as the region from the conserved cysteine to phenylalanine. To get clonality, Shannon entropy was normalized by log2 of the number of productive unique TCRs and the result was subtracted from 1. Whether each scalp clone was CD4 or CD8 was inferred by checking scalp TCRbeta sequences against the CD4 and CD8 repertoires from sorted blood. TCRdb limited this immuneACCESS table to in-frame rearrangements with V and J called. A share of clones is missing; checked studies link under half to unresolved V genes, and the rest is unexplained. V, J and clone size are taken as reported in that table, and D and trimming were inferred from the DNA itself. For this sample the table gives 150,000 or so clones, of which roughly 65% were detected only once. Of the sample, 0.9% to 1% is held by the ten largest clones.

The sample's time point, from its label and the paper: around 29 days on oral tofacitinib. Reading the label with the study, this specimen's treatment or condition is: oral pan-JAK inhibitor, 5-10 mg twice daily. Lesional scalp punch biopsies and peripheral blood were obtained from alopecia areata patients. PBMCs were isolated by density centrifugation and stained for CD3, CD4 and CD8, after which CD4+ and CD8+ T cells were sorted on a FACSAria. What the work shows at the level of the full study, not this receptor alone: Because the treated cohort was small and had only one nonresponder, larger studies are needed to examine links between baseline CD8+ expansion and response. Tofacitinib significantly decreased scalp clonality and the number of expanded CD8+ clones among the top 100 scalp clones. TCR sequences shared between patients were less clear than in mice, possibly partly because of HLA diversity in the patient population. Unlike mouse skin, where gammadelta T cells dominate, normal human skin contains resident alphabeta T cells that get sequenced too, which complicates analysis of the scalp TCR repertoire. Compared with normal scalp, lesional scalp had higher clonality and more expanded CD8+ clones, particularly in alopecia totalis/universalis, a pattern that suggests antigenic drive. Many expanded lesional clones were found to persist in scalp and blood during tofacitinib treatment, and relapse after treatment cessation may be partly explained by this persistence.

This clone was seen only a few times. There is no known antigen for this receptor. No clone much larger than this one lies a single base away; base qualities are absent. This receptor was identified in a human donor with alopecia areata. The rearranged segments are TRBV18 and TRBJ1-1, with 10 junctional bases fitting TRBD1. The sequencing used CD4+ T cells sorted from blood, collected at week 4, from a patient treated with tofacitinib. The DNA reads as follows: TGTGCCAGCTCACCAAAGGGACAGGGGACTGAAGCTTTCTTT. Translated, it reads CASSPKGQGTEAFF.